The 18 T cell receptor beta chains below all came from one sample that was sequenced in a study of CD8 T cells in ankylosing spondylitis. A single record per CDR3 protein comes from TCRdb applying MiXCR to the 5' RACE reads. This sample carries 500,000 to 550,000 distinct CDR3 sequences, about 12% of them seen once, and the ten largest clones take around 6.8%. These receptors have no known antigen. Whole-study findings and limits: For ankylosing spondylitis blood, a TCR beta motif of fewer than 10 highly homologous variants appeared characteristic.

Sequenced sample: blood, either unsorted or a sorted T cell fraction (not recorded which). Receptor source: a male donor with ankylosing spondylitis.

The chain recombines TRBV5-1 with TRBJ1-2; D possibly corresponds to TRBD1 (6 bases). The CDR3 is 18 residues long. The germline V and J ends were trimmed by 4 bases and 6 bases, with 28 bases remaining between them. Germline V gene sequence: CDR1 SGHRS, CDR2 YFSETQ. The CDR3 here is CASSLTLNSGTPQDGYTF. Here the CDR3 DNA reads TGCGCCAGCAGCCTAACCCTAAACTCCGGGACACCCCAGGATGGCTACACCTTC.

This clonotype occurred a few times. The chain combines TRBV28 with TRBJ1-2; D ambiguous. V lost 1 base to trimming and J lost 0 bases, with 9 bases between them. The CDR3 consists of 15 residues. CDR1 is MDHEN, CDR2 SYDVKM, per germline. For the CDR3, the DNA is TGTGCCAGCAGTTTATTCGGTTTAACTAACTATGGCTACACCTTC. This translates into CASSLFGLTNYGYTF.

V is TRBV10-3 and J is TRBJ1-1; no firm D call. This CDR3 has 16 residues. Germline loops: CDR1 ENHRY, CDR2 SYGVKD. Trimming removed 3 bases at V and 2 bases at J, with 16 bases between. The CDR3 DNA reads as TGTGCCATCAGTGATGACGGGTTTATCTCCAACACTGAAGCTTTCTTT. Residues: CAISDDGFISNTEAFF.

The chain is built from TRBV24-1 and TRBJ2-5, with TRBD2 matching 7 bases. CDR1 is KGHDR and CDR2 is SFDVKD in the germline V gene. This CDR3 has 15 amino acids. The junction had 6 bases not matched to a gene; V was cut back by 1 base and J by 5 bases. The CDR3 DNA sequence: TGTGCCACCAGTGATTTTAGCGGGCTCGGGGAGACCCAGTACTTC. It encodes CATSDFSGLGETQYF.

This clonotype came up a few times. The rearrangement links TRBV28 to TRBJ2-3, with 7 bases aligning to TRBD2. The CDR3 spans 15 residues. V shed 8 bases and J 3 bases; nucleotides not matched to a gene: 11. Germline V gene data show CDR1 as MDHEN and CDR2 as SYDVKM. Here the CDR3 reads CASRRTGGRTDTQYF. The CDR3 DNA reads TGTGCCAGCCGGCGTACTGGCGGGAGAACAGATACGCAGTATTTT.

This clonotype was picked up a small number of times. J is TRBJ2-1 and V is TRBV7-9; D gene uncertain. The CDR3 runs to 17 residues. The germline gives CDR1 SEHNR, CDR2 FQNEAQ (reference sequence). Trimming took off 2 bases at V and 0 bases at J, with 14 bases between the two ends. CDR3 nucleotides: TGTGCCAGCAGCTTAATAGGTGGCGTGAGCTCCTACAATGAGCAGTTCTTC. Residues: CASSLIGGVSSYNEQFF. Combining the CDR3 with reference TRBV7-9 and TRBJ2-1 gives the whole variable domain DTGVSQNPRHKITKRGQNVTFRCDPISEHNRLYWYRQTLGQGPEFLTYFQNEAQLEKSRLLSDRFSAERPKGSFSTLEIQRTEQGDSAMYLCASSLIGGVSSYNEQFFGPGTRLTVL.

The chain carries TRBV7-9 and TRBJ2-3, with 10 bases identical to TRBD2. CDR3 length: 15 amino acids. In germline, CDR1 is SEHNR, CDR2 FQNEAQ (reference sequence). V lost 6 bases to trimming and J lost 7 bases; unmatched junction nucleotides: 10. Here the CDR3 reads CASSPSGRAGNTQYF. CDR3 DNA sequence: TGTGCCAGCAGTCCAAGCGGGAGGGCCGGGAATACGCAGTATTTT. The whole variable domain, remainder taken from reference TRBV7-9 and TRBJ2-3, is DTGVSQNPRHKITKRGQNVTFRCDPISEHNRLYWYRQTLGQGPEFLTYFQNEAQLEKSRLLSDRFSAERPKGSFSTLEIQRTEQGDSAMYLCASSPSGRAGNTQYFGPGTRLTVL.

This clonotype has just a few counts. This sequence joins TRBV25-1 and TRBJ1-1, with D possibly TRBD1 on 5 matching bases. CDR1 MGHDK and CDR2 SYGVNS come from the germline V gene. V was pared by 1 base and J by 2 bases, with 20 bases between. The CDR3 covers 18 residues. The CDR3 DNA is TGTGCCAGCAGTGAATCAAGAGGGGTCAACCAGGCCAACACTGAAGCTTTCTTT. It specifies CASSESRGVNQANTEAFF. The whole variable domain, filled in from reference TRBV25-1 and TRBJ1-1, reads EADIYQTPRYLVIGTGKKITLECSQTMGHDKMYWYQQDPGMELHLIHYSYGVNSTEKGDLSSESTVSRIRTEHFPLTLESARPSHTSQYLCASSESRGVNQANTEAFFGQGTRLTVV.

Details on this clonotype: This may stem from a read error, because a much larger clone lies one nucleotide away. The chain joins TRBV9 to TRBJ1-2; D remains unclear. This CDR3 has 14 amino acids. Germline assignment: CDR1 SGDLS and CDR2 YYNGEE. The CDR3 loop reads CASSETEFNYGCTF. In DNA form, the CDR3 reads TGTGCCAGCAGCGAAACTGAGTTTAACTATGGCTGCACCTTC.

This rearrangement joins TRBV21-1 to TRBJ2-1; TRBD1, the table's D call, lacks a check against the DNA. TRBV21-1 is recorded as a pseudogene. This CDR3 comprises 14 residues. CDR3 residues: CARPRDSSYNEQFF. Here the CDR3 DNA reads TGTGCCAGACCTCGGGACAGCTCCTACAATGAGCAGTTCTTC.

The rearrangement uses TRBV5-1 and TRBJ1-4, with D possibly matching TRBD1 (5 bases). The germline V gene encodes CDR1 SGHRS and CDR2 YFSETQ. The CDR3 has 16 residues. V shed 3 bases and J shed 8 bases, with 20 bases lying between them. CDR3 residues: CASSSGGAGRREKLFF. The DNA for the CDR3 is TGCGCCAGCAGCTCCGGAGGGGCAGGGAGGCGAGAAAAACTGTTTTTT.

The chain uses TRBV19 and TRBJ2-2; D is unresolved. The CDR3 spans 14 residues. V dropped 6 bases and J dropped 0 bases, with 8 bases sitting between them. The germline V gene has CDR1 LNHDA and CDR2 SQIVND (reference sequence). The CDR3, as DNA: TGTGCCAGTAGCCGGATCTCGAACACCGGGGAGCTGTTTTTT. Residues: CASSRISNTGELFF. The complete variable domain, with remaining parts taken from reference TRBV19 and TRBJ2-2, reads DGGITQSPKYLFRKEGQNVTLSCEQNLNHDAMYWYRQDPGQGLRLIYYSQIVNDFQKGDIAEGYSVSREKKESFPLTVTSAQKNPTAFYLCASSRISNTGELFFGEGSRLTVL.

This chain joins TRBV27 and TRBJ1-1, with D unresolved. The length of the CDR3 is 14 residues. Trimming shortened V by 7 bases and J by 0 bases, and 12 bases separated the two germline ends. CDR1 is MNHEY, CDR2 SMNVEV, per germline (reference sequence). The CDR3 nucleotides are TGTGCCAGCAAGGCCAGTGCCCTGAACACTGAAGCTTTCTTT. Its protein product is CASKASALNTEAFF.

Worth noting for this clonotype: One end of the junction fails to match germline, which may point to a read error. The rearrangement uses TRBV7-8 and TRBJ2-7; weak D call: TRBD1 (5 bases). In germline, CDR1 is SGHVS, CDR2 FQNEAQ. The CDR3 runs to 14 residues. The CDR3 DNA sequence: TGTTCCAGCAGCACCGACAGACTCCCCTACGAGCAGTACTTC. Translation gives CSSSTDRLPYEQYF.

The J gene is TRBJ1-1, the V gene TRBV6-1; no clear D gene. With 6 bases removed from V and 8 bases from J, the gap between germline ends came to 19 bases. The CDR3 consists of 14 residues. The germline V gene has CDR1 MNHNS and CDR2 SASEGT. Written as DNA, the CDR3 is TGTGCCAGCAGCCCCGTTTCGGCAGGTGCCGAAGCTTTCTTT. It yields the protein CASSPVSAGAEAFF.

This clonotype was observed many times. V is TRBV10-3 and J is TRBJ2-3, with D possibly called TRBD1 or TRBD2 (5 bases each). V lost 6 bases and J 1 base, leaving 5 bases between the germline ends. Germline-derived CDR1 and CDR2 are ENHRY and SYGVKD. The CDR3 extends over 12 amino acids. The CDR3 sequence is CAIRGGTDTQYF. In nucleotides, the CDR3 is TGTGCCATCAGGGGGGGCACAGATACGCAGTATTTT.

This rearrangement joins TRBV9 to TRBJ2-1; D is unclear. The germline CDR1 and CDR2 sequences are SGDLS and YYNGEE. This CDR3 region has 15 residues. V gave up 6 bases and J gave up 4 bases, with 17 bases separating them. CDR3 amino acids: CASNRDIVSYNEQFF. CDR3 DNA: TGTGCCAGCAACCGAGATATAGTTTCTTACAATGAGCAGTTCTTC.

V is TRBV12-3 or TRBV12-4 and J is TRBJ2-6; TRBD1 aligns across 7 bases. V shed 7 bases and J 3 bases; nucleotides not matched to a gene: 6. The CDR3 covers 15 residues. This CDR3 is CASIGTAGGANVLTF. CDR3 bases: TGTGCCAGCATTGGGACAGCTGGTGGGGCCAACGTCCTGACTTTC.